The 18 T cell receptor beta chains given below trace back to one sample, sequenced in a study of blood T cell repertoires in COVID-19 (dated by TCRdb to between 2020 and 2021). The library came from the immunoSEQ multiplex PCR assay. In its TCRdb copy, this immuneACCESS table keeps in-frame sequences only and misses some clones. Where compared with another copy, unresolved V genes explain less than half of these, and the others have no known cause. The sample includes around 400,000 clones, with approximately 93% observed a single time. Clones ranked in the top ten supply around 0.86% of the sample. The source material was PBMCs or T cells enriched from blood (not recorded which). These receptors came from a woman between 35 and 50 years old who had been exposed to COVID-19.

CDR3 coding DNA: TGTGCCAGCGGTATGGGAGGGCGGGGGACTGAAGCTTTCTTT. Its protein product is CASGMGGRGTEAFF. The chain combines TRBV3-1 (or the pseudogene TRBV3-2) with TRBJ1-1; perhaps TRBD1 as D (5 bases). The V and J ends lost 8 bases and 5 bases respectively, with 18 bases between them. The CDR3 is 14 residues long. Germline-derived CDR1 and CDR2 are LGHDT and YNNKEL (reference sequence).

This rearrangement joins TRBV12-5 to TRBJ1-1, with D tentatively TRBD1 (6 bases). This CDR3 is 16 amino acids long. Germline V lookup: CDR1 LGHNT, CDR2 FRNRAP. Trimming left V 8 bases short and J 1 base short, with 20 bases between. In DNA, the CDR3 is TGTGCTAGTAGAGACAGCTCAGGACAGACGAACACTGAAGCTTTCTTT. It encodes CASRDSSGQTNTEAFF.

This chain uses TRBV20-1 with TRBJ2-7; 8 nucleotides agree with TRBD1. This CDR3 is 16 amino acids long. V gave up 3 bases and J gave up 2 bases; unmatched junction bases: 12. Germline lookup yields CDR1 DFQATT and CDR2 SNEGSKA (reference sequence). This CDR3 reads CSASLRGQRLPYEQYF. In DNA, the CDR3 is TGCAGTGCTAGTCTCAGGGGGCAACGGCTGCCCTACGAGCAGTACTTC.

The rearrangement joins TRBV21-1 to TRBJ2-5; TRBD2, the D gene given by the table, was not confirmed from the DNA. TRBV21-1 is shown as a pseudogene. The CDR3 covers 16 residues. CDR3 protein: CASSKDGGGHQETQYF. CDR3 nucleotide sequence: TGTGCCAGCAGCAAAGATGGGGGAGGACATCAAGAGACCCAGTACTTC.

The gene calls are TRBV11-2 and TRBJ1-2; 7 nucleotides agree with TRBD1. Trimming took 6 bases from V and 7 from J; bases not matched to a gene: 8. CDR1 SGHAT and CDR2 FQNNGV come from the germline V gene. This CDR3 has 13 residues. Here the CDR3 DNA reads TGTGCCAGCAGTCCACAGGGGTTCCGTGGCTACACCTTC. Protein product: CASSPQGFRGYTF.

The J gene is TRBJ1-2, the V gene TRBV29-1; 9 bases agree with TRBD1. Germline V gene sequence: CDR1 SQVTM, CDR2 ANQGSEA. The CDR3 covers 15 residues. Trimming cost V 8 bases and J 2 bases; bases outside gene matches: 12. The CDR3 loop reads CSFRGQGQKNYGYTF. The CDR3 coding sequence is TGCAGCTTCCGGGGACAGGGTCAGAAAAACTATGGCTACACCTTC. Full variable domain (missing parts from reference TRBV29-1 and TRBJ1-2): SAVISQKPSRDICQRGTSLTIQCQVDSQVTMMFWYRQQPGQSLTLIATANQGSEATYESGFVIDKFPISRPNLTFSTLTVSNMSPEDSSIYLCSFRGQGQKNYGYTFGSGTRLTVV.

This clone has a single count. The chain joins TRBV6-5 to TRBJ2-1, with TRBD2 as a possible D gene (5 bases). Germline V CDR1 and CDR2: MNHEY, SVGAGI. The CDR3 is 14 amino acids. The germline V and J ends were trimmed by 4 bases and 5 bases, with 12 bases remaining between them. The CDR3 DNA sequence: TGTGCCAGCAGTTTCAAGGACTCTCACAATGAGCAGTTCTTC. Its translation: CASSFKDSHNEQFF.

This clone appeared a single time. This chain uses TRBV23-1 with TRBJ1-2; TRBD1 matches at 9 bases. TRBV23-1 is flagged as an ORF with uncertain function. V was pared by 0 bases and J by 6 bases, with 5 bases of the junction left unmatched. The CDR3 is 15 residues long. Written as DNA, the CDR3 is TGCGCCAGCAGTCAATCGCCTCGGACAGGGGATGGCTACACCTTC. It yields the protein CASSQSPRTGDGYTF.

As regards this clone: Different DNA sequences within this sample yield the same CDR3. The CDR3 bases are TGCGCCAGCAGGACAGGGGGCGACTATGGCTACACCTTC. Protein sequence: CASRTGGDYGYTF. The rearrangement uses TRBV5-1 and TRBJ1-2; TRBD1 matches 10 bases. The CDR3 length is 13 residues. Trimming removed 5 bases from V and 3 bases from J; junction bases left unmatched: 1. The germline CDR1 and CDR2 sequences are SGHRS and YFSETQ.

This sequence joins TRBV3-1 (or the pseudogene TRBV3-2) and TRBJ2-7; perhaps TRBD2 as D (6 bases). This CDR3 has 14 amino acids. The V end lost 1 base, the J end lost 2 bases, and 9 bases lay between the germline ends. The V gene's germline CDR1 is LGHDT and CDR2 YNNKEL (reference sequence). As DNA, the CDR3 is TGTGCCAGCAGCCAAGGTGGAGGGACCTACGAGCAGTACTTC. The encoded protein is CASSQGGGTYEQYF.

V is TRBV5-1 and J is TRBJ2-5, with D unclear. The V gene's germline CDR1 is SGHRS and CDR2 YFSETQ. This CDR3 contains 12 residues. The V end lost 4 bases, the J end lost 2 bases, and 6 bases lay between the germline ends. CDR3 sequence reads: CASSQTQETQYF. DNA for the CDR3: TGCGCCAGCAGCCAGACTCAAGAGACCCAGTACTTC.

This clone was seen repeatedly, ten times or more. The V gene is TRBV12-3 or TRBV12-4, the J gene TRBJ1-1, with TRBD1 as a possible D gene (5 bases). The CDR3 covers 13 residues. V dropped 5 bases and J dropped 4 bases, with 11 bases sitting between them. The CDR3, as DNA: TGTGCCAGCAGTCAGGGCCCGAGCACTGAAGCTTTCTTT. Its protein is CASSQGPSTEAFF.

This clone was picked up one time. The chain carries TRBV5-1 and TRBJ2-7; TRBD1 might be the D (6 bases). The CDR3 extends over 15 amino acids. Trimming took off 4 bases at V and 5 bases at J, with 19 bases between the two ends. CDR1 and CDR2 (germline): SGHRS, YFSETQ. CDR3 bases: TGCGCCAGCAGCCCAGGTTCGGTGGGGGCGGACGAGCAGTACTTC. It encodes CASSPGSVGADEQYF.

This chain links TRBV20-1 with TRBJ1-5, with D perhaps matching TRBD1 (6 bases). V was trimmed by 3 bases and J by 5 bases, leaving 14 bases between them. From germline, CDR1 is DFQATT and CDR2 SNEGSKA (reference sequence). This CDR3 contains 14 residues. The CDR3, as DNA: TGCAGTGCTAGTCGGGGGGCACGGGATCAGCCCCAGCATTTT. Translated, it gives CSASRGARDQPQHF.

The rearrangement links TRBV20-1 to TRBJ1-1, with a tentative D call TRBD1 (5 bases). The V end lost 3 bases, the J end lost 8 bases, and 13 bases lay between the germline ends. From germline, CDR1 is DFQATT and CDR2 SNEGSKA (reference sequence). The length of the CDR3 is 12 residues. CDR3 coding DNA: TGCAGTGCTAGTTTGCAGGGTCAAGAAGCTTTCTTT. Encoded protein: CSASLQGQEAFF.

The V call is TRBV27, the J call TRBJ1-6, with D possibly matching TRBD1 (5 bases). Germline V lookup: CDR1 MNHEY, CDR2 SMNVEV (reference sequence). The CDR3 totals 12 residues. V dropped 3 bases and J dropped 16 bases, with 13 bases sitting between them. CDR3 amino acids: CASSLGGTTLHF. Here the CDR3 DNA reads TGTGCCAGCAGTTTGGGCGGGACGACACTCCACTTT.

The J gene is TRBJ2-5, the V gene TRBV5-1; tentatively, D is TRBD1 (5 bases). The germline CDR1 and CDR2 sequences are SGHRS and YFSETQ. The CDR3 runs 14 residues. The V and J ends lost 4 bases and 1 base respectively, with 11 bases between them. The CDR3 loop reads CASSLTEPQETQYF. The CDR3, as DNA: TGCGCCAGCAGCCTGACAGAGCCCCAAGAGACCCAGTACTTC.

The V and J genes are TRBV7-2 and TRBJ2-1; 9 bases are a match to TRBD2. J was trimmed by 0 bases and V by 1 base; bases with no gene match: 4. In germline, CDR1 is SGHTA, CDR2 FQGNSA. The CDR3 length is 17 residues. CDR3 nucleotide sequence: TGTGCCAGCAGCTTAGTAAATAGCGGGAGCTCCTACAATGAGCAGTTCTTC. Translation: CASSLVNSGSSYNEQFF.